Below, 32 T cell receptor beta chains from the same sample are listed, as sequenced in a study of cytomegalovirus exposure and HLA in healthy donors. The PCR contained 60 Vbeta and 13 Jbeta primers. Produced via immunoSEQ multiplex PCR; TCRdb's table is partial and in-frame only. The repertoire holds some 130,000 clones, with approximately 68% as singletons. The sample was PBMCs. The receptors were gathered from a man in his thirties or forties in good health and CMV-seropositive.

The rearrangement uses TRBV19 and TRBJ2-3, with a possible D match to TRBD2 (6 bases). Per the germline V gene, CDR1 is LNHDA and CDR2 is SQIVND (reference sequence). This CDR3 spans 17 amino acids. Trimming stripped 3 bases from V and 0 bases from J, with 16 bases between. The CDR3 DNA reads as TGTGCCAGTAGTATGTGGGTAGGGAGGTCTAGCACAGATACGCAGTATTTT. As protein: CASSMWVGRSSTDTQYF.

This chain joins TRBV28 and TRBJ1-5; no clear D. Trimming shortened V by 6 bases and J by 5 bases, and 8 bases separated the two germline ends. The CDR3 covers 12 residues. Germline V gives CDR1 MDHEN, CDR2 SYDVKM. CDR3 region: CASRLLDQPQHF. The DNA for the CDR3 is TGTGCCAGCAGATTGCTAGATCAGCCCCAGCATTTT. Full variable domain (outside the CDR3, taken from reference TRBV28 and TRBJ1-5): DVKVTQSSRYLVKRTGEKVFLECVQDMDHENMFWYRQDPGLGLRLIYFSYDVKMKEKGDIPEGYSVSREKKERFSLILESASTNQTSMYLCASRLLDQPQHFGDGTRLSIL.

The V gene is TRBV10-3, the J gene TRBJ2-1; 9 bases agree with TRBD1. CDR3 length equals 13 residues. The germline gives CDR1 ENHRY, CDR2 SYGVKD. V lost 9 bases and J lost 7; bases outside the gene matches: 7. CDR3 bases: TGTGCCATAACCGGGACAGGGAGGAATGAGCAGTTCTTC. Residues: CAITGTGRNEQFF.

The chain has TRBV5-1 and TRBJ1-2, with 10 bases that match TRBD1. CDR3 length equals 14 residues. V shed 0 bases, J shed 7 bases, and the junction held 3 bases outside the gene matches. Germline V gene lookup returns CDR1 SGHRS and CDR2 YFSETQ. The CDR3 DNA reads TGCGCCAGCAGCTTGGGGGACAGGGGACGTGGCTACACCTTC. Its protein product is CASSLGDRGRGYTF.

J is TRBJ2-7 and V is TRBV7-9; possible D gene TRBD2, 5 bases. Germline CDR1 SEHNR, CDR2 FQNEAQ (reference sequence). The length of the CDR3 is 14 residues. Trimming took off 7 bases at V and 5 bases at J, with 18 bases between the two ends. The CDR3 region is CASNELGTVNEQYF. The CDR3 DNA sequence: TGTGCCAGCAACGAACTAGGTACAGTCAACGAGCAGTACTTC.

The chain has TRBV25-1 and TRBJ2-5, with D possibly matching TRBD2 (5 bases). The CDR3 is 15 residues long. Germline assignment: CDR1 MGHDK and CDR2 SYGVNS. Trimming took 2 bases from V and 7 from J, leaving 17 bases between them. As DNA, the CDR3 is TGTGCCAGCAGTGAAGGGAGTAGTCTGTACGGGACCCAGTACTTC. It is translated as CASSEGSSLYGTQYF.

The chain recombines TRBV19 with TRBJ1-1; 7 bases line up with TRBD1. This CDR3 region has 17 residues. CDR1 LNHDA and CDR2 SQIVND come from the germline V gene (reference sequence). The V and J ends lost 5 bases and 6 bases, in that order; junction bases with no gene match: 18. The CDR3 protein is CASSPLDRVPPLAEAFF. The CDR3 bases are TGTGCCAGTAGTCCCCTAGACAGGGTCCCCCCTTTGGCTGAAGCTTTCTTT.

This chain uses TRBV5-1 with TRBJ1-2; 7 bases are shared with TRBD1. This CDR3 spans 13 amino acids. The ends lost 4 bases at V and 6 bases at J; junction bases unmatched: 6. CDR1 is SGHRS, CDR2 YFSETQ, per germline. CDR3 DNA: TGCGCCAGCAGCACTTCAGGGGGAGATGGCTACACCTTC. Its translation: CASSTSGGDGYTF.

J is TRBJ1-1 and V is TRBV5-4; D ambiguous. Trimming shortened V by 1 base and J by 1 base, and 8 bases separated the two germline ends. This CDR3 is built from 14 residues. Germline CDR1 and CDR2: SGHNT and YYREEE (reference sequence). The DNA for the CDR3 is TGTGCCAGCAGCTTGTCAGGTCAGAACACTGAAGCTTTCTTT. It is translated as CASSLSGQNTEAFF. Using reference TRBV5-4 and TRBJ1-1 for the parts outside the CDR3, the full variable domain is ETGVTQSPTHLIKTRGQQVTLRCSSQSGHNTVSWYQQALGQGPQFIFQYYREEENGRGNFPPRFSGLQFPNYSSELNVNALELDDSALYLCASSLSGQNTEAFFGQGTRLTVV.

The chain links TRBV2 to TRBJ2-5, with 7 bases identical to TRBD1. The germline gives CDR1 SNHLY, CDR2 FYNNEI. V lost 7 bases, J lost 1 base, and 9 bases stayed unmatched. The CDR3 sequence is 15 residues long. The CDR3 is CASKLFRDSQETQYF. In nucleotides, the CDR3 is TGTGCCAGCAAACTCTTCCGGGACAGCCAAGAGACCCAGTACTTC.

This chain connects TRBV7-9 to TRBJ2-7; perhaps TRBD2 as D (6 bases). This CDR3 comprises 17 residues. Trimming took off 4 bases at V and 6 bases at J, with 25 bases between the two ends. Germline CDR1 is SEHNR and CDR2 is FQNEAQ (reference sequence). CDR3 amino acids: CASSSGLSTLGASEQYF. CDR3 sequence (DNA): TGTGCCAGCAGCTCGGGACTCTCAACCCTAGGGGCTTCCGAGCAGTACTTC.

By proportion, this clone is medium-sized. The chain couples TRBV6-1 to TRBJ2-7; tentative D call: TRBD2 (5 bases). The CDR3 is 15 amino acids. In germline, CDR1 is MNHNS, CDR2 SASEGT. Trimming removed 4 bases from V and 1 base from J, with 14 bases in between. The CDR3 is CASSAASGSSYEQYF. The CDR3 DNA follows: TGTGCCAGCAGTGCCGCGAGCGGTTCTTCCTACGAGCAGTACTTC.

The CDR3 loop is CAWNRGGGEKLFF. The CDR3, as DNA: TGTGCCTGGAACCGAGGGGGGGGCGAAAAACTGTTTTTT. The chain employs TRBV30 and TRBJ1-4, with a possible D match to TRBD1 (6 bases). V was pared by 4 bases and J by 8 bases, with 14 bases between. There are 13 residues in the CDR3. The germline V gene has CDR1 GTSNPN and CDR2 SVGIG (reference sequence).

The chain has TRBV25-1 and TRBJ2-7, with no clear D. Germline V gene data show CDR1 as MGHDK and CDR2 as SYGVNS. Deletions cut 2 bases from V and 2 bases from J, with 13 bases between. The CDR3 consists of 15 residues. This chain's CDR3 is CASSEIDKPAYEQYF. The CDR3, as DNA: TGTGCCAGCAGTGAAATAGACAAACCTGCCTACGAGCAGTACTTC.

The chain uses TRBV28 and TRBJ2-3; D may be TRBD2 (6 bases). The V gene lost 6 bases and the J gene lost 6 bases, with 16 bases spanning the gap. The CDR3 spans 14 residues. Per germline, CDR1 MDHEN and CDR2 SYDVKM. The CDR3 spells CASSPGTLIDTQYF. DNA of the CDR3: TGTGCCAGCAGCCCCGGGACTCTCATCGATACGCAGTATTTT.

The rearrangement uses TRBV15 and TRBJ1-4; possibly TRBD1 for D (5 bases). The CDR3 is 16 amino acids. The V gene's germline CDR1 is LNHNV and CDR2 YYDKDF (reference sequence). V was trimmed by 1 base and J by 8 bases, leaving 17 bases between them. The CDR3 sequence: CATSRVRFRGGEKLFF. CDR3 in DNA: TGTGCCACCAGCAGAGTCCGGTTCCGGGGGGGGGAAAAACTGTTTTTT.

The chain uses TRBV6-1 and TRBJ1-5, with 8 bases matching TRBD1. Germline assignment: CDR1 MNHNS and CDR2 SASEGT. Losses at the gene ends were 6 bases for V and 0 bases for J; bases not matched to a gene: 4. The CDR3 has 15 amino acids. Here the CDR3 DNA reads TGTGCCAGCAGGGGACAGGTCTATAGCAATCAGCCCCAGCATTTT. This encodes CASRGQVYSNQPQHF.

Of note for this clone: One junction end does not reproduce the germline sequence, and a read error may be involved. The gene calls are TRBV29-1 and TRBJ1-2; D not resolved. Germline lookup yields CDR1 SQVTM and CDR2 ANQGSEA. CDR3 length equals 13 residues. As DNA, the CDR3 is TGCAGCGTAGAAGAATACATGAACTATGGCTACACCTTC. It is translated as CSVEEYMNYGYTF.

CDR3 in amino acids: CASSFLMTGMDEQYF. CDR3 nucleotide sequence: TGTGCCAGCAGTTTTTTGATGACAGGAATGGACGAGCAGTACTTC. The V call is TRBV6-5, the J call TRBJ2-7; possibly TRBD1 for D (6 bases). This CDR3 contains 15 residues. Germline V gene lookup returns CDR1 MNHEY and CDR2 SVGAGI. The germline V and J ends were trimmed by 4 bases and 5 bases, with 18 bases remaining between them.

A remark on this clone: Different DNA sequences within this sample yield the same CDR3. This chain uses TRBV4-2 with TRBJ1-1, with D possibly TRBD1 on 6 matching bases. The V gene's germline CDR1 is LGHNA and CDR2 YNFKEQ. The ends were cut back, 0 bases at V and 7 bases at J, with 21 bases in the middle. This CDR3 is built from 17 residues. CDR3 sequence reads: CASSQEPTTGGGGEAFF. Written as DNA, the CDR3 is TGTGCCAGCAGCCAAGAGCCTACTACGGGGGGCGGAGGTGAAGCTTTCTTT.

The chain carries TRBV5-1 and TRBJ1-4; TRBD1 matches at 11 bases. Germline V gene sequence: CDR1 SGHRS, CDR2 YFSETQ. The CDR3 extends over 15 amino acids. Trimming took 3 bases from V and 7 from J; bases not matched to a gene: 5. The CDR3 reads CASSSGDRGGEKLFF. Here the CDR3 DNA reads TGCGCCAGCAGCTCCGGGGACAGGGGGGGTGAAAAACTGTTTTTT.

V is TRBV4-3 and J is TRBJ2-1, with 9 bases identical to TRBD2. V was pared by 1 base and J by 7 bases, with 11 bases of the junction left unmatched. Germline V gives CDR1 LGHNA, CDR2 YSLEER. There are 17 residues in the CDR3. CDR3 in amino acids: CASSQGVGLAGRNEQFF. Here the CDR3 DNA reads TGCGCCAGCAGCCAAGGGGTCGGGCTAGCGGGGAGGAATGAGCAGTTCTTC.

The rearrangement links TRBV5-4 to TRBJ2-7; D possibly corresponds to TRBD1 (6 bases). CDR1 is SGHNT, CDR2 YYREEE, per germline (reference sequence). This CDR3 has 16 residues. Between the trimmed V and J ends, which lost 0 bases and 3 bases, there was a span of 16 bases. The CDR3: CASSLVLDSAYYEQYF. The DNA of the CDR3 is TGTGCCAGCAGCTTGGTATTGGACAGCGCATACTACGAGCAGTACTTC.

The CDR3 sequence is CASSLGTGASTGELFF. CDR3 DNA: TGTGCCAGCAGCTTAGGGACAGGGGCTTCCACCGGGGAGCTGTTTTTT. The chain links TRBV7-9 to TRBJ2-2; 9 bases are shared with TRBD1. V trimming: 1 base; J trimming: 4 bases; junction bases outside the gene matches: 4. The CDR3 is 16 residues long. Germline V gene lookup returns CDR1 SEHNR and CDR2 FQNEAQ (reference sequence).

This sequence joins TRBV9 and TRBJ1-2, with a possible D match to TRBD1 (6 bases). CDR1 and CDR2 from the germline V gene are SGDLS and YYNGEE. The V end lost 1 base, the J end lost 6 bases, and 13 bases lay between the germline ends. CDR3 size: 14 residues. CDR3: CASSVLGASNGYTF. The CDR3 DNA sequence: TGTGCCAGCAGCGTATTGGGGGCCAGCAATGGCTACACCTTC.

This chain uses TRBV9 with TRBJ1-1; D call uncertain. V lost 2 bases, J lost 1 base, and 9 bases lay in between. The CDR3 has 14 amino acids. Germline assignment: CDR1 SGDLS and CDR2 YYNGEE. CDR3 residues: CASSVQEQNTEAFF. CDR3 sequence (DNA): TGTGCCAGCAGCGTCCAGGAACAGAACACTGAAGCTTTCTTT.

The chain employs TRBV9 and TRBJ2-7, with D hard to call. The length of the CDR3 is 14 residues. From germline, CDR1 is SGDLS and CDR2 YYNGEE. Trimming stripped 0 bases from V and 0 bases from J, with 7 bases between. Here the CDR3 reads CASSVGDNSYEQYF. The CDR3 region has the DNA TGTGCCAGCAGCGTAGGAGATAACTCCTACGAGCAGTACTTC.

This clone has only a few counts. CDR3 region: CASIMTGGATNEKLFF. Here the CDR3 DNA reads TGTGCCAGCATTATGACAGGGGGCGCGACTAATGAAAAACTGTTTTTT. The gene calls are TRBV2 and TRBJ1-4, with 10 bases fitting TRBD1. The germline V gene encodes CDR1 SNHLY and CDR2 FYNNEI. There are 16 residues in the CDR3. Unmatched junction bases numbered 7, after V lost 7 bases and J lost 2 bases.

This clone was seen only once. The chain links TRBV9 to TRBJ2-2; 7 bases are a match to TRBD2. The germline gives CDR1 SGDLS, CDR2 YYNGEE. V dropped 0 bases and J dropped 5; count of bases not matched to a gene: 10. This CDR3 region has 17 residues. The DNA of the CDR3 is TGTGCCAGCAGCGTAGCGATAGGGCGGGAGCTGACCGGGGAGCTGTTTTTT. This gives the protein CASSVAIGRELTGELFF.

This clone was observed a handful of times. V usage is TRBV19 and J usage is TRBJ1-4; no firm D call. The germline V and J ends were trimmed by 5 bases and 5 bases, with 24 bases remaining between them. Germline V lookup: CDR1 LNHDA, CDR2 SQIVND (reference sequence). CDR3 size: 18 residues. CDR3 nucleotide sequence: TGTGCCAGTAGTCCTATGAATCATCAGGTGGCATCGAATGAAAAACTGTTTTTT. Protein sequence: CASSPMNHQVASNEKLFF.

The rearrangement joins TRBV6-6 to TRBJ2-7; TRBD2 might be the D (6 bases). V was trimmed by 3 bases and J by 2 bases, leaving 14 bases between them. CDR1 is MNHNY, CDR2 SVGAGI, per germline (reference sequence). This CDR3 comprises 15 residues. CDR3 nucleotides: TGTGCCAGCAGTTATAAGGCTGAGCGGGCCTACGAGCAGTACTTC. Its protein is CASSYKAERAYEQYF.

The chain is built from TRBV15 and TRBJ2-7, with TRBD2 identical over 10 bases. Trimming took 1 base from V and 4 from J; bases not matched to a gene: 10. This CDR3 has 17 residues. Germline V gene sequence: CDR1 LNHNV, CDR2 YYDKDF (reference sequence). CDR3 nucleotides: TGTGCCACCAGCAGAGTAATACTAGCGGGAACGACGTACGAGCAGTACTTC. Translated, it gives CATSRVILAGTTYEQYF.